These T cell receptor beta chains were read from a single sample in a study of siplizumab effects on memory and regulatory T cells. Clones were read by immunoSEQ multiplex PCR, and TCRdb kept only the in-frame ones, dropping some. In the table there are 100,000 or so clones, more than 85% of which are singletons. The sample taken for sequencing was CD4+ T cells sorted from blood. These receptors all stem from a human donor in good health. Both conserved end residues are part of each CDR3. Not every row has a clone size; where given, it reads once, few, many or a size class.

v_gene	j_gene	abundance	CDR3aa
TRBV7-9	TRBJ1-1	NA	CASSLRGLGPMNTEAFF
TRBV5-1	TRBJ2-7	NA	CASSWGTGNSYEQYF
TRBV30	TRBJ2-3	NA	CMGTSGITDTQYF
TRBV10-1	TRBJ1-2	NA	CASSDSGWNGYTF
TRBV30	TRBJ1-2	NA	CAWSISAYYGYTF
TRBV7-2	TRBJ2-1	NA	CASSLASWEGRNEQFF
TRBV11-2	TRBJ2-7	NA	CASSLLRGLSAYEQYF
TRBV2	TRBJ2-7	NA	CASSGETANRQYF
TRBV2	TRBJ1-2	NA	CASTGNYGYTF
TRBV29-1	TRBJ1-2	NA	CSVDAVYTSYTF
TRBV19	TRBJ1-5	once	CASSMGQGYQPQHF
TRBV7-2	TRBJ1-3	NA	CASSLDGGLRRFYF
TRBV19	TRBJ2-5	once	CASSRGQARETQYF
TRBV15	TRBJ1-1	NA	CATSTLGTRGGTEAFF
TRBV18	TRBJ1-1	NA	CASSLQVNTEAFF
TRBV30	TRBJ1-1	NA	CAYTRQGSNTEAFF
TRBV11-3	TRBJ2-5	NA	CASSSGLAVPAQETQYF
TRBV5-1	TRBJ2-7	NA	CASSSKPAGRPYEQYF
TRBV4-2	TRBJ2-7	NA	CASSLEWPGTYEQYF
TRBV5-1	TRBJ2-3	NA	CASSLDRAGTDTQYF
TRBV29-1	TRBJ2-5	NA	CSANSGFQETQYF
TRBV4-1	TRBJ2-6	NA	CASSQPQGPGSGANVLTF
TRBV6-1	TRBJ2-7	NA	CASSRGGGSSYEQYF
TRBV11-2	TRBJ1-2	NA	CASSSTGTGTYGYTF
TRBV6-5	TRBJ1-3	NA	CASAADSGGNTIYF
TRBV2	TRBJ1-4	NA	CASSPTGATNEKLFF
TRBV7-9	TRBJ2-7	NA	CASSLEASAFTPYEQYF
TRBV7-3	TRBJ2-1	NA	CASSPGPYNEQFF
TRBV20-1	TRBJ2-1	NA	CSAGSSGEQFF
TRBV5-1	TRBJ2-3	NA	CASSLGRQPVIADTQYF
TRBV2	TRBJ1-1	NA	CASSLNGQGNTEAFF
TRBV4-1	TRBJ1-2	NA	CASSQDSSGGANYGYTF
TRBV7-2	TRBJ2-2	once	CASSLVGERGELFF
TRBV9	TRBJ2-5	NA	CASSVGQGTRETQYF
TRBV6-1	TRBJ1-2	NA	CASSGVPRPDYGYTF
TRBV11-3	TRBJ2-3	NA	CASSQRPRLAGSTDTQYF
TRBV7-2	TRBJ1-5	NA	CASSLVPSDQPQHF
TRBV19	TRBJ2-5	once	CASSGTAKETQYF
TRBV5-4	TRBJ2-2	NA	CASRDRAGTGELFF
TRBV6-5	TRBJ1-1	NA	CASTLQGAPGTEAFF
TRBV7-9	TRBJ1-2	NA	CASSSNNLEQESNYGYTF
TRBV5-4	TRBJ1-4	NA	CASSLGRTNEKLFF
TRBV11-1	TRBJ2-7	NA	CASSALLAGKDEQYF
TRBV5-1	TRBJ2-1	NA	CASSPGPGQGYNEQFF
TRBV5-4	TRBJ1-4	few	CASSPTGTGNEKLFF
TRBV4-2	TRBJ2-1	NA	CASSQENGRVYNEQFF
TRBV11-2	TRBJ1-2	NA	CASSSSTGAGGYTF
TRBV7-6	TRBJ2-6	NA	CASSLKPGTGANVLTF
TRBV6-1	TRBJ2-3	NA	CASARSGVTDTQYF
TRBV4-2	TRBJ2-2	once	CASSPEGGARNTGELFF
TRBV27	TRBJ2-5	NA	CASSTRGRWETQYF